The 23 T cell receptor beta chains presented below share a single source sample, sequenced in a study of OX40 agonist ivuxolimab in advanced cancers. Assay: immunoSEQ multiplex PCR; the TCRdb copy retains only in-frame clones and omits some. The sample has about 19,000 clones, around 85% seen once; the top ten hold approximately 67%. The sequencing here drew on CD4+ or CD8+ T cells sorted from blood, taken in a trial of the OX40 agonist ivuxolimab. These receptors all stem from an adult with an advanced solid tumor such as melanoma, head and neck, liver or kidney cancer.

The chain combines TRBV6-5 with TRBJ1-6; 7 bases are a match to TRBD1. This CDR3 contains 14 residues. After removal of 5 bases from V and 17 bases from J, the junction contained 15 bases not matched to a gene. Germline loops: CDR1 MNHEY, CDR2 SVGAGI. The CDR3: CASSTGTGAPAFHF. The DNA of the CDR3 is TGTGCCAGCAGTACCGGAACAGGGGCCCCTGCCTTCCACTTT.

V usage is TRBV27 and J usage is TRBJ1-5; maybe TRBD1 (6 bases). V gave up 5 bases and J gave up 1 base, with 9 bases separating them. Looked up from germline, CDR1 is MNHEY and CDR2 is SMNVEV (reference sequence). The CDR3 is 14 residues long. As DNA, the CDR3 is TGTGCCAGCAGTCCACAGGGCAGCAATCAGCCCCAGCATTTT. Translated: CASSPQGSNQPQHF.

V gene TRBV6-1 combines with J gene TRBJ1-2; possible D gene TRBD1, 5 bases. Germline V lookup: CDR1 MNHNS, CDR2 SASEGT. The CDR3 loop spans 13 amino acids. Trimming took 0 bases from V and 5 from J, leaving 7 bases between them. The DNA for the CDR3 is TGTGCCAGCAGTGAAGCTTCAGGGTATGGCTACACCTTC. This encodes CASSEASGYGYTF.

The V call is TRBV28, the J call TRBJ2-1; D uncertain. The V and J ends lost 3 bases and 5 bases respectively, with 14 bases between them. The germline gives CDR1 MDHEN, CDR2 SYDVKM. There are 15 residues in the CDR3. Written as DNA, the CDR3 is TGTGCCAGCAGTTTGAACCGAAATGCCCACAATGAGCAGTTCTTC. It translates to CASSLNRNAHNEQFF.

The chain recombines TRBV19 with TRBJ1-1, with 12 bases fitting TRBD1. The J segment lost 4 bases and the V segment lost 4 bases, leaving 13 bases of the junction unmatched. Germline V lookup: CDR1 LNHDA, CDR2 SQIVND (reference sequence). The CDR3 runs to 18 residues. CDR3 residues: CASSTYSGTGGAGTEAFF. CDR3 nucleotides: TGTGCCAGTAGTACATATTCCGGGACAGGGGGCGCGGGCACTGAAGCTTTCTTT.

The J gene is TRBJ2-7, the V gene TRBV27; a weak D match, TRBD2 (6 bases). CDR1 and CDR2 from the germline V gene are MNHEY and SMNVEV (reference sequence). Trimming left V 5 bases short and J 7 bases short, with 12 bases between. This CDR3 has 12 residues. The CDR3 sequence is CASSLGGEEQYF. In DNA, the CDR3 is TGTGCCAGCAGTCTGGGGGGTGAGGAGCAGTACTTC.

The chain recombines TRBV5-4 with TRBJ2-2; no firm D call. V lost 5 bases and J lost 5, with 4 bases in between. CDR3 length: 11 residues. CDR1 is SGHNT, CDR2 YYREEE, per germline (reference sequence). CDR3 nucleotide sequence: TGTGCCAGCAGTCGAACCGGGGAGCTGTTTTTT. Encoded protein: CASSRTGELFF.

The chain links TRBV30 to TRBJ2-5, with a weak D call TRBD2 (5 bases). Trimming left V 5 bases short and J 11 bases short, with 12 bases between. Germline V CDR1 and CDR2: GTSNPN, SVGIG (reference sequence). This CDR3 spans 10 amino acids. CDR3 residues: CAWGTWEQYF. The DNA of the CDR3 is TGTGCCTGGGGCACTTGGGAGCAGTACTTC.

V usage is TRBV27 and J usage is TRBJ2-7, with D possibly TRBD2 on 5 matching bases. CDR1 and CDR2 from the germline V gene are MNHEY and SMNVEV (reference sequence). This CDR3 contains 14 residues. Trimming stripped 0 bases from V and 3 bases from J, with 9 bases between. Written as DNA, the CDR3 is TGTGCCAGCAGTTTATCCGGGGTGGGCTACGAGCAGTACTTC. Its protein product is CASSLSGVGYEQYF.

The V and J genes are TRBV6-5 and TRBJ2-3; 7 bases match TRBD2. Germline V lookup: CDR1 MNHEY, CDR2 SVGAGI. The CDR3 totals 12 residues. Losses at the gene ends were 6 bases for V and 8 bases for J; bases not matched to a gene: 5. This CDR3 is CASSRPGGTQYF. For the CDR3, the DNA is TGTGCCAGCAGCCGGCCGGGGGGTACGCAGTATTTT.

This clone appeared a few times. The V and J genes are TRBV19 and TRBJ1-1, with D maybe TRBD1 (5 bases). V was shortened by 3 bases and J by 4 bases, with 12 bases between the two germline ends. Looked up from germline, CDR1 is LNHDA and CDR2 is SQIVND (reference sequence). This CDR3 comprises 14 residues. The CDR3 is CASSMSGGPTEAFF. The CDR3 DNA reads TGTGCCAGTAGTATGTCTGGGGGACCCACTGAAGCTTTCTTT.

This rearrangement joins TRBV6-6 to TRBJ2-1; 11 bases line up with TRBD2. Germline V CDR1 and CDR2: MNHNY, SVGAGI (reference sequence). This CDR3 is built from 14 residues. V lost 7 bases and J lost 8; bases outside the gene matches: 7. The DNA of the CDR3 is TGTGCCAGCACCGGGACTAGCGGTGGGGATGAGCAGTTCTTC. Amino acids: CASTGTSGGDEQFF.

This sequence joins TRBV2 and TRBJ2-5; D call uncertain. Germline lookup yields CDR1 SNHLY and CDR2 FYNNEI. The CDR3 runs 12 residues. Between the trimmed V and J ends, which lost 6 bases and 1 base, there was a span of 6 bases. This CDR3 reads CASRVSQETQYF. CDR3 DNA: TGTGCCAGCAGAGTCAGCCAAGAGACCCAGTACTTC.

The chain links TRBV12-5 to TRBJ1-2, with D possibly matching TRBD1 (5 bases). Trimming removed 3 bases from V and 2 bases from J, with 7 bases in between. Germline V gene data show CDR1 as LGHNT and CDR2 as FRNRAP. The CDR3 runs to 13 residues. The CDR3 here is CASGLGANYGYTF. DNA for the CDR3: TGTGCTAGTGGTTTAGGGGCGAACTATGGCTACACCTTC.

Here the CDR3 reads CSVEQGPYYEQYF. The CDR3 DNA reads TGCAGCGTTGAACAGGGGCCATACTACGAGCAGTACTTC. The chain has TRBV29-1 and TRBJ2-7; a weak D match, TRBD1 (6 bases). Per the germline V gene, CDR1 is SQVTM and CDR2 is ANQGSEA. Trimming took 2 bases from V and 3 from J, leaving 11 bases between them. The CDR3 totals 13 residues.

The CDR3 DNA sequence: TGTGCCAGCAGTTACATAGGCTACGAGCAGTACTTC. Translating it yields CASSYIGYEQYF. This chain connects TRBV28 to TRBJ2-7; no clear D. Germline values: CDR1 MDHEN, CDR2 SYDVKM. CDR3 length equals 12 residues. V shed 4 bases and J shed 3 bases, with 7 bases lying between them. Full variable domain (outside the CDR3, taken from reference TRBV28 and TRBJ2-7): DVKVTQSSRYLVKRTGEKVFLECVQDMDHENMFWYRQDPGLGLRLIYFSYDVKMKEKGDIPEGYSVSREKKERFSLILESASTNQTSMYLCASSYIGYEQYFGPGTRLTVT.

This clone has only one observation. The chain recombines TRBV2 with TRBJ2-1, with TRBD2 identical over 7 bases. CDR1 SNHLY and CDR2 FYNNEI come from the germline V gene. The CDR3 is 16 amino acids. The J segment lost 0 bases and the V segment lost 3 bases, leaving 5 bases of the junction unmatched. CDR3 sequence reads: CASSELAGSSYNEQFF. Written as DNA, the CDR3 is TGTGCCAGCAGTGAGTTAGCGGGCAGCTCCTACAATGAGCAGTTCTTC.

The rearrangement links TRBV27 to TRBJ2-1, with D possibly being TRBD1 (6 bases). This CDR3 has 15 residues. The V gene's germline CDR1 is MNHEY and CDR2 SMNVEV (reference sequence). V was cut by 3 bases and J by 4 bases, with 13 bases left in between. The CDR3 is CASSFLARGYNEQFF. The CDR3 region has the DNA TGTGCCAGCAGTTTTTTGGCTAGGGGGTACAATGAGCAGTTCTTC.

The CDR3 sequence is CASNGRLNTEAFF. The CDR3 DNA reads as TGTGCCAGCAACGGACGTCTGAACACTGAAGCTTTCTTT. This chain links TRBV14 with TRBJ1-1; the D is unclear. V shed 7 bases and J shed 0 bases, with 9 bases lying between them. This CDR3 has 13 residues. Germline V gives CDR1 SGHDN, CDR2 FVKESK.

This clone was recorded once. V and J are TRBV11-2 and TRBJ2-3; D gene uncertain. CDR3 length: 12 residues. Germline CDR1 and CDR2: SGHAT and FQNNGV. Between the trimmed V and J ends, which lost 5 bases and 5 bases, there was a span of 8 bases. The CDR3 nucleotides read TGTGCCAGCAGCCCACCGGGAGATACGCAGTATTTT. Translated: CASSPPGDTQYF.

The chain couples TRBV11-3 to TRBJ2-7, with D perhaps matching TRBD1 (6 bases). This CDR3 is built from 13 residues. The germline CDR1 and CDR2 sequences are SGHNT and YENEEA. V lost 3 bases and J 1 base, leaving 7 bases between the germline ends. CDR3 DNA sequence: TGTGCCAGCAGCTTTACAGGGTCCTACGAGCAGTACTTC. Its translation is CASSFTGSYEQYF. The entire variable domain, with the rest obtained from reference TRBV11-3 and TRBJ2-7, is as follows: EAGVVQSPRYKIIEKKQPVAFWCNPISGHNTLYWYLQNLGQGPELLIRYENEEAVDDSQLPKDRFSAERLKGVDSTLKIQPAELGDSAVYLCASSFTGSYEQYFGPGTRLTVT.

This clone was detected only a few times. This rearrangement joins TRBV7-9 to TRBJ2-1; 13 nucleotides align to TRBD2. The germline CDR1 and CDR2 sequences are SEHNR and FQNEAQ (reference sequence). The CDR3 covers 16 residues. V was pared by 8 bases and J by 7 bases, with 11 bases of the junction left unmatched. The CDR3 sequence: CASQTSGGTIPNEQFF. The CDR3 coding sequence is TGTGCCAGCCAGACTAGCGGGGGGACTATACCGAATGAGCAGTTCTTC.

The rearrangement joins TRBV5-1 to TRBJ2-1; TRBD2 matches 8 bases. Looked up from germline, CDR1 is SGHRS and CDR2 is YFSETQ. CDR3 size: 14 residues. J gave up 3 bases and V 5 bases, and 4 bases lay outside the gene matches. The CDR3 sequence is CASSTSGNYNEQFF. CDR3 DNA: TGCGCCAGCAGTACTAGCGGTAACTACAATGAGCAGTTCTTC.